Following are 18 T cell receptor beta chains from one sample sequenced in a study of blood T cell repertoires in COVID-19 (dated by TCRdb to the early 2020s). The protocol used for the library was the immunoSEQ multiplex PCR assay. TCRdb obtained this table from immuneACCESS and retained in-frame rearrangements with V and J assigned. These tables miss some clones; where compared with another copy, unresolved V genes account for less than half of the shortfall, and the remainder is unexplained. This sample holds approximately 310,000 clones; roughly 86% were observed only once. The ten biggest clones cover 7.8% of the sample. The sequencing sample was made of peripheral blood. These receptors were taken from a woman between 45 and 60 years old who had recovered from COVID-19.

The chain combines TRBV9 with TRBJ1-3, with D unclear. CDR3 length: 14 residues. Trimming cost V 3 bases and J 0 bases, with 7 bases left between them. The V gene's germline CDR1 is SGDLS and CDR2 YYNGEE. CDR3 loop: CASSEEISGNTIYF. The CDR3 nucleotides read TGTGCCAGCAGCGAAGAGATCTCTGGAAACACCATATATTTT.

The CDR3 coding sequence is TGTGCCAGCAGCTTGGTAGACGACTATAGAGAGACCCAGTACTTC. Its translation is CASSLVDDYRETQYF. The rearrangement joins TRBV5-4 to TRBJ2-5; possible D gene TRBD2, 5 bases. Per germline, CDR1 SGHNT and CDR2 YYREEE (reference sequence). The CDR3 is 15 residues long. V lost 0 bases, J lost 4 bases, and 13 bases lay in between.

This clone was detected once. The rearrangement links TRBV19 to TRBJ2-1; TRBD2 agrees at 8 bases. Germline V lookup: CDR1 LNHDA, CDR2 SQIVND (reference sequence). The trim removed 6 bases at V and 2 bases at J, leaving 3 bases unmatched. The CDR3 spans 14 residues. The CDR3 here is CASRSAGAYNEQFF. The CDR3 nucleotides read TGTGCCAGTAGGTCAGCGGGAGCCTACAATGAGCAGTTCTTC. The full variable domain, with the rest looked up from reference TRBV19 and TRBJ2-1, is DGGITQSPKYLFRKEGQNVTLSCEQNLNHDAMYWYRQDPGQGLRLIYYSQIVNDFQKGDIAEGYSVSREKKESFPLTVTSAQKNPTAFYLCASRSAGAYNEQFFGPGTRLTVL.

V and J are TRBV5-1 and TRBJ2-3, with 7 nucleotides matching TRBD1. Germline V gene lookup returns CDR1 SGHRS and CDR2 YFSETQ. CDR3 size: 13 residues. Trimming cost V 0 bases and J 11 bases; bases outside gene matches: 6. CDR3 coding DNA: TGCGCCAGCAGCTTGGCCTGGACAGGCGGGCAGTATTTT. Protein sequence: CASSLAWTGGQYF.

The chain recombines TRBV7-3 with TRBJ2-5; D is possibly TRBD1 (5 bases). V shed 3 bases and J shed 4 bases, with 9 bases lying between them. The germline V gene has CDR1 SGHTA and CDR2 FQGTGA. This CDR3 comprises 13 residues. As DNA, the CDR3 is TGTGCCAGCAGCTTGGAAAGGGGAGAGACCCAGTACTTC. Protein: CASSLERGETQYF. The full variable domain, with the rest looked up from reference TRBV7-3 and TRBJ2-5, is GAGVSQTPSNKVTEKGKYVELRCDPISGHTALYWYRQSLGQGPEFLIYFQGTGAADDSGLPNDRFFAVRPEGSVSTLKIQRTERGDSAVYLCASSLERGETQYFGPGTRLLVL.

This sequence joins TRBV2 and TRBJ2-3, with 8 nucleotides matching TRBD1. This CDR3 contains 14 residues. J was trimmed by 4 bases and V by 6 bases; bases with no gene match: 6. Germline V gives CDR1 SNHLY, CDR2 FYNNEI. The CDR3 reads CASRDRVGADTQYF. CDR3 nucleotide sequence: TGTGCCAGCAGGGACAGGGTGGGAGCAGATACGCAGTATTTT.

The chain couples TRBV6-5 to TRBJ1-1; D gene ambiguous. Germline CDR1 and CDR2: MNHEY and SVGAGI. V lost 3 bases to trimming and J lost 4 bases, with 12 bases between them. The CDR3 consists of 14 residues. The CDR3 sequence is CASSYEYSSTEAFF. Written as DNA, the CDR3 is TGTGCCAGCAGTTATGAATACTCTAGCACTGAAGCTTTCTTT.

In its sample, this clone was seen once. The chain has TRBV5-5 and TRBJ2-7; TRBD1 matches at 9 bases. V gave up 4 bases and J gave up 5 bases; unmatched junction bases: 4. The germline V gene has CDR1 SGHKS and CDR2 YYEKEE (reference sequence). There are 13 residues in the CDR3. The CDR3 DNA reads TGTGCCAGCAGCGGGGGACAGGGAGACGAGCAGTACTTC. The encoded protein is CASSGGQGDEQYF. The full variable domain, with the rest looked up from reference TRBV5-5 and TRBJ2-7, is DAGVTQSPTHLIKTRGQQVTLRCSPISGHKSVSWYQQVLGQGPQFIFQYYEKEERGRGNFPDRFSARQFPNYSSELNVNALLLGDSALYLCASSGGQGDEQYFGPGTRLTVT.

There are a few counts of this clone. Written as DNA, the CDR3 is TGTGCCAGCGTAGCGCGGAACACTGAAGCTTTCTTT. Protein: CASVARNTEAFF. V and J are TRBV6-5 and TRBJ1-1, with D uncertain. Trimming took 8 bases from V and 1 from J, leaving 8 bases between them. From germline, CDR1 is MNHEY and CDR2 SVGAGI. This CDR3 has 12 residues.

The CDR3 region has the DNA TGTGCCAGCAGTTACTCGGGGGCGGCAGCAAATTCACCCCTCCACTTT. The encoded protein is CASSYSGAAANSPLHF. The rearrangement links TRBV6-5 to TRBJ1-6, with D perhaps TRBD1 (6 bases). V lost 0 bases and J lost 7, with 13 bases in between. Germline assignment: CDR1 MNHEY and CDR2 SVGAGI. CDR3 length equals 16 residues.

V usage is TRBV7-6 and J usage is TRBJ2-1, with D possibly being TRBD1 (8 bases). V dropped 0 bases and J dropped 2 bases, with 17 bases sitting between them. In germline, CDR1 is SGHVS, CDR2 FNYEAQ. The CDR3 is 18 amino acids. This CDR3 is CASSLAQGGTATYNEQFF. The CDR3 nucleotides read TGTGCCAGCAGCTTAGCACAGGGGGGGACAGCGACCTACAATGAGCAGTTCTTC.

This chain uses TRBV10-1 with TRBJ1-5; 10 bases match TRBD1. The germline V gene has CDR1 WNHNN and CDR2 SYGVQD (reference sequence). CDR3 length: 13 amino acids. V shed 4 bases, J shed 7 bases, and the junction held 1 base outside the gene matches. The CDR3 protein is CASSADRGQPQHF. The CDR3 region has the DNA TGCGCCAGCAGTGCGGACAGGGGGCAGCCCCAGCATTTT.

The CDR3 sequence: CASSRRGQTNYGYTF. Written as DNA, the CDR3 is TGTGCCAGCAGCCGCCGTGGGCAGACTAACTATGGCTACACCTTC. The chain has TRBV11-2 and TRBJ1-2, with D unresolved. The V gene lost 5 bases and the J gene lost 0 bases, with 13 bases spanning the gap. The CDR3 extends over 15 amino acids. Germline CDR1 reads SGHAT; CDR2 reads FQNNGV.

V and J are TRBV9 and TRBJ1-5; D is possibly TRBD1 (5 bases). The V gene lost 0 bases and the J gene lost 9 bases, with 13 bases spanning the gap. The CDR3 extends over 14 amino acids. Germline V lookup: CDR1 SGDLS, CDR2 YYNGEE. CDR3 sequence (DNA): TGTGCCAGCAGCGTAGAGGGGTCGCAGGGGCCCCAGCATTTT. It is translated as CASSVEGSQGPQHF.

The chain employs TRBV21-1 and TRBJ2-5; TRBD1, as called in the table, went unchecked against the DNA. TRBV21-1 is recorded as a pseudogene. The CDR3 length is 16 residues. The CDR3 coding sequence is TGTGCCAGCAGCCGGATACCGGACAGTTTTTCGGAGACCCAGTACTTC. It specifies CASSRIPDSFSETQYF.

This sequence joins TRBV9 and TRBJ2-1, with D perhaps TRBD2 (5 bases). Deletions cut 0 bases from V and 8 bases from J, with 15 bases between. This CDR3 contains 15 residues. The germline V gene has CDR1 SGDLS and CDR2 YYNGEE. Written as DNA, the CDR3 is TGTGCCAGCAGCGTAGGGAGAGGGAAGTCGGATGAGCAGTTCTTC. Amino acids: CASSVGRGKSDEQFF. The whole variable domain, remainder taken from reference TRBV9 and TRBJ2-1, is DSGVTQTPKHLITATGQRVTLRCSPRSGDLSVYWYQQSLDQGLQFLIQYYNGEERAKGNILERFSAQQFPDLHSELNLSSLELGDSALYFCASSVGRGKSDEQFFGPGTRLTVL.

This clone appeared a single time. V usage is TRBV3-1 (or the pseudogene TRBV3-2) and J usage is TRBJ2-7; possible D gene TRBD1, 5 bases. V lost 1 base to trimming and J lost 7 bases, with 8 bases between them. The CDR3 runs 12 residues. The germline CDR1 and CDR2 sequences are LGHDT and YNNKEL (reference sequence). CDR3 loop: CASSQVPGEQYF. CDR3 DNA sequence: TGTGCCAGCAGCCAAGTCCCAGGGGAGCAGTACTTC.

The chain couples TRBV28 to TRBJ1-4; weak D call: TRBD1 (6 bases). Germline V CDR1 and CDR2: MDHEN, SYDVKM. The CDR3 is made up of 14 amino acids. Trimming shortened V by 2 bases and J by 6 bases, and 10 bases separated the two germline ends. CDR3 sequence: CASSLRGADEKLFF. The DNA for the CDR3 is TGTGCCAGCAGTTTACGGGGGGCGGATGAAAAACTGTTTTTT.